This T cell receptor (beta chain) was recovered during a study of Graves' ophthalmopathy and Graves' hyperthyroidism. Amplification targeted the TCR beta CDR3 regions, with RNA transcripts as the source material. The first-round RT-PCR employed HTBI primers together with the Qiagen OneStep RT-PCR kit. A multiplex PCR was then performed as the second round. Each CDR3 protein is one row after TCRdb ran MiXCR on the multiplex PCR reads. The repertoire holds hundreds of thousands of distinct CDR3 sequences, approximately 14% seen once, with approximately 9.8% in the top ten. CDR1 and CDR2 (germline): MDHEN, SYDVKM. Trimming took 6 bases from V and 0 from J, leaving 12 bases between them. This CDR3 region has 15 residues. This clonotype has at least ten counts.

Material: blood. This TCR was sampled from a woman in her twenties or thirties with Graves' ophthalmopathy. The chain has TRBV28 and TRBJ1-5; no clear D gene. CDR3 residues: CASSSTQYSNQPQHF. Written as DNA, the CDR3 is TGTGCCAGCAGCTCCACCCAATATAGCAATCAGCCCCAGCATTTT.